This T cell receptor beta chain was observed in a study of blood T cell repertoires in COVID-19. TCRdb's copy holds only in-frame clones and misses some; the assay was immunoSEQ multiplex PCR. This table holds 65,000 to 90,000 clones, 80% to 90% found once. The sequenced sample was peripheral blood. This sequence originates from a woman older than 75 with active or convalescent COVID-19.

Here the CDR3 DNA reads TGTGCCTGGCGGCGGACTAAAGAGACCCAGTACTTC. This translates into CAWRRTKETQYF. The rearrangement joins TRBV30 to TRBJ2-5; tentative D call: TRBD2 (6 bases). This CDR3 is 12 amino acids long. Germline V gives CDR1 GTSNPN, CDR2 SVGIG (reference sequence). The V gene lost 5 bases and the J gene lost 3 bases, with 10 bases spanning the gap.